A single sample is the source of the 17 T cell receptor beta chains below, sequenced in a study of blood T cells in healthy people across ages. Next came a second PCR, run for about 6 to 12 cycles, which used a sample-barcoded 5' primer along with a J-beta primer mix. One entry per CDR3 protein, called by TCRdb with MiXCR from the 5' RACE reads. This table has under 800,000 distinct CDR3 sequences, 20% to 25% appearing once. Sequences were obtained from blood. Receptor source: a man aged 65-85 years in good health.

This clonotype was seen repeatedly, ten times or more. The chain couples TRBV7-2 to TRBJ2-7, with D uncertain. Germline CDR1 reads SGHTA; CDR2 reads FQGNSA. V lost 5 bases to trimming and J lost 3 bases, with 8 bases between them. This CDR3 has 12 amino acids. This CDR3 reads CASSQNLYEQYF. The CDR3 DNA reads TGTGCCAGCAGCCAAAACCTCTACGAGCAGTACTTC.

This clonotype was observed a single time. The chain combines TRBV28 with TRBJ2-7; the D gene is possibly TRBD2 (5 bases). Trimming left V 2 bases short and J 3 bases short, with 20 bases between. The germline gives CDR1 MDHEN, CDR2 SYDVKM. The CDR3 has 17 residues. DNA for the CDR3: TGTGCCAGCAGTTTAAACATCCGAGCGGAAGGTTACTACGAGCAGTACTTC. This gives the protein CASSLNIRAEGYYEQYF.

This clonotype was counted ten times or more. The chain has TRBV28 and TRBJ2-2; possible D gene TRBD1, 5 bases. V was trimmed by 3 bases and J by 4 bases, leaving 9 bases between them. The CDR3 is 14 residues long. Germline V gives CDR1 MDHEN, CDR2 SYDVKM. The CDR3 here is CASSFQGFTGELFF. CDR3 DNA: TGTGCCAGCAGTTTTCAGGGATTCACCGGGGAGCTGTTTTTT.

This clonotype was found a few times. The gene calls are TRBV6-5 and TRBJ1-4; D is possibly TRBD1 (6 bases). The CDR3 totals 19 residues. The V end was cut by 2 bases, the J end by 5 bases, with 24 bases between. The germline V gene has CDR1 MNHEY and CDR2 SVGAGI. DNA for the CDR3: TGTGCCAGCAGTTACCCTAGGCTCGAAGGGGGGACGGACAATGAAAAACTGTTTTTT. It encodes CASSYPRLEGGTDNEKLFF.

V is TRBV28 and J is TRBJ1-1; D remains unclear. V dropped 4 bases and J dropped 1 base, with 19 bases sitting between them. The CDR3 runs to 17 residues. CDR1 is MDHEN, CDR2 SYDVKM, per germline. The chain's CDR3 is CASSSPLRRAENTEAFF. The CDR3 nucleotides are TGTGCCAGCAGTTCCCCCCTCCGGAGGGCCGAGAACACTGAAGCTTTCTTT.

There are a few counts of this clonotype. The chain uses TRBV11-2 and TRBJ2-1, with D unresolved. The germline V gene has CDR1 SGHAT and CDR2 FQNNGV. V lost 8 bases and J 0 bases, leaving 8 bases between the germline ends. The CDR3 has 13 amino acids. The CDR3 protein is CASRYSSYNEQFF. Here the CDR3 DNA reads TGTGCCAGCCGGTACAGCTCCTACAATGAGCAGTTCTTC.

V and J are TRBV11-2 and TRBJ2-7; 11 bases are a match to TRBD2. With V trimmed by 8 bases and J by 2 bases, 2 bases remained unmatched. CDR3 length equals 13 residues. The germline CDR1 and CDR2 sequences are SGHAT and FQNNGV. The CDR3 loop is CASLAGGAYEQYF. In DNA form, the CDR3 reads TGTGCCAGCCTAGCGGGAGGAGCCTACGAGCAGTACTTC.

This clonotype was picked up a small number of times. The chain has TRBV5-5 and TRBJ2-1; D perhaps matches TRBD2 (5 bases). Looked up from germline, CDR1 is SGHKS and CDR2 is YYEKEE (reference sequence). V was pared by 3 bases and J by 14 bases, with 12 bases between. The CDR3 extends over 11 amino acids. The CDR3 DNA sequence: TGTGCCAGCAGCTCTAGCCCTCTGAAGTTCTTC. The encoded protein is CASSSSPLKFF.

The table lists this clonotype with a few counts. DNA of the CDR3: TGCGCCAGCAGCAGTCTAGCGGGAGACAGGTACAATGAGCAGTTCTTC. It encodes CASSSLAGDRYNEQFF. This chain joins TRBV5-1 and TRBJ2-1; 10 bases are shared with TRBD2. The CDR3 runs to 16 residues. V lost 4 bases and J lost 4; bases outside the gene matches: 8. Germline values: CDR1 SGHRS, CDR2 YFSETQ. Supplemented by reference TRBV5-1 and TRBJ2-1, the full variable domain reads KAGVTQTPRYLIKTRGQQVTLSCSPISGHRSVSWYQQTPGQGLQFLFEYFSETQRNKGNFPGRFSGRQFSNSRSEMNVSTLELGDSALYLCASSSLAGDRYNEQFFGPGTRLTVL.

This CDR3 is CSARGSGVGSFGYTF. CDR3 DNA: TGCAGTGCTAGAGGTTCTGGGGTCGGGTCCTTTGGCTACACCTTC. The chain has TRBV20-1 and TRBJ1-2; D unresolved. Germline CDR1 is DFQATT and CDR2 is SNEGSKA (reference sequence). The V end lost 1 base, the J end lost 7 bases, and 19 bases lay between the germline ends. The length of the CDR3 is 15 residues.

This clonotype came up many times. This rearrangement joins TRBV2 to TRBJ2-3; D ambiguous. Trimming took 7 bases from V and 2 from J, leaving 16 bases between them. In germline, CDR1 is SNHLY, CDR2 FYNNEI. The CDR3 runs 15 residues. The CDR3 coding sequence is TGTGCCAGCACCCTTGGGCTTATCACCACAGATACGCAGTATTTT. This translates into CASTLGLITTDTQYF.

This clonotype was seen ten or more times. This chain uses TRBV7-8 with TRBJ1-1, with D perhaps matching TRBD1 (5 bases). This CDR3 region has 13 residues. Germline CDR1 is SGHVS and CDR2 is FQNEAQ. Between the trimmed V and J ends, which lost 5 bases and 4 bases, there was a span of 11 bases. CDR3 sequence: CASSPAGGTEAFF. The DNA of the CDR3 is TGTGCCAGCAGCCCCGCGGGGGGCACTGAAGCTTTCTTT.

The chain employs TRBV11-2 and TRBJ2-1, with 9 bases identical to TRBD2. This CDR3 is built from 13 residues. Germline values: CDR1 SGHAT, CDR2 FQNNGV. J gave up 5 bases and V 7 bases, and 3 bases lay outside the gene matches. DNA for the CDR3: TGTGCCAGCAACGTAGCGGGGGACAATGAGCAGTTCTTC. Translating it yields CASNVAGDNEQFF.

This clonotype has at least ten counts. The chain couples TRBV12-3 or TRBV12-4 to TRBJ2-7, with D perhaps matching TRBD1 (6 bases). The CDR3 has 13 residues. V lost 6 bases and J lost 3, with 12 bases in between. The CDR3 is CASRLAGVYEQYF. For the CDR3, the DNA is TGTGCCAGCAGGTTGGCAGGGGTCTACGAGCAGTACTTC.

A word on this clonotype: This CDR3 fails to terminate in the conserved phenylalanine or tryptophan, so it likely reflects a read error. The gene calls are TRBV9 and TRBJ2-7; D may be TRBD2 (6 bases). Trimming shortened V by 0 bases and J by 5 bases, and 15 bases separated the two germline ends. The CDR3 is 15 residues long. CDR1 SGDLS and CDR2 YYNGEE come from the germline V gene. The CDR3 region is CASSVVDGSINEQYY. CDR3 DNA sequence: TGTGCCAGCAGCGTAGTGGACGGGAGTATCAACGAGCAGTACTAC.

The V gene is TRBV29-1, the J gene TRBJ2-5; D call uncertain. V was shortened by 6 bases and J by 5 bases, with 13 bases between the two germline ends. Germline CDR1 SQVTM, CDR2 ANQGSEA. The CDR3 contains 12 residues. CDR3 amino acids: CSVLGPGETQYF. Written as DNA, the CDR3 is TGCAGCGTCTTAGGACCCGGTGAGACCCAGTACTTC.

This clonotype was counted a few times. The chain joins TRBV10-3 to TRBJ2-2, with 8 bases aligning to TRBD2. V was pared by 2 bases and J by 3 bases, with 2 bases of the junction left unmatched. Germline CDR1 and CDR2: ENHRY and SYGVKD. The CDR3 spans 15 residues. Here the CDR3 reads CAISETSGDTGELFF. CDR3 bases: TGTGCCATCAGTGAGACTAGCGGAGACACCGGGGAGCTGTTTTTT.